Listed here is a single TCR beta chain. Its target is not known. The source of the sample is a study of cytomegalovirus exposure and HLA in healthy donors. Study-wide results and caveats: An Asian-associated ancestry cluster reportedly showed fewer N-insertions than the approximately 630-donor mean in a later analysis. Around 18,000 TCR beta sequences were associated with HLA alleles at 0.05 false discovery rate in a later analysis.

The PCR employed 60 Vbeta primers together with 13 Jbeta primers. The assay was immunoSEQ multiplex PCR, and TCRdb's table has in-frame clones only and misses some. The top ten hold about 4.3% of the sample, which has roughly 150,000 clones, 70% to 90% seen once. Germline CDR1 is MGHRA and CDR2 is YSYEKL. CDR3 size: 16 residues. V shed 0 bases and J shed 5 bases, with 13 bases lying between them. The receptor was derived from a woman aged 40 to 55 in good health and CMV-seropositive. Material for sequencing was PBMCs. The J gene is TRBJ2-2, the V gene TRBV4-1; D possibly corresponds to TRBD2 (5 bases). CDR3 sequence: CASSQEARAGTGELFF. The CDR3 nucleotides read TGCGCCAGCAGCCAAGAAGCGCGGGCTGGGACCGGGGAGCTGTTTTTT.